The following is a T cell receptor beta chain sequence with its context. Its antigen is not identified. A single record per CDR3 protein comes from TCRdb applying MiXCR to the 5' RACE reads. The sample yields about 390,000 distinct CDR3 sequences, 16% seen once. These data originate in a study of T-cell memory formation after mild COVID-19. Study-wide points: Clones from the second wave (peaking day 37) had unconfirmed SARS-CoV-2 specificity. Some clones that responded turned up in pre-infection memory, which suggests that cross-reactive memory joined in. CD4/CD8 balance characterized clones contracting day 15 to 85, and CD4+ skew characterized later expanders.

This receptor was obtained from a man younger than 35 who had mild COVID-19 (a few samples of this study predate the infection). Cell type and time point are not known. The material sequenced was PBMCs or a T cell subset sorted from them (not recorded which).

CDR3: CASSYSSGSTIYF. CDR3 sequence (DNA): TGTGCCAGCAGTTACTCTTCGGGGAGCACCATATATTTT. The rearrangement uses TRBV6-5 and TRBJ1-3; D remains ambiguous. Trimming cost V 0 bases and J 9 bases, with 9 bases left between them. This CDR3 spans 13 amino acids. Germline CDR1 MNHEY, CDR2 SVGAGI.